One and the same sample provided the 15 T cell receptor beta chains below, sequenced in a study of shared clonotypes between healthy human individuals. Sequencing was performed with immunoSEQ multiplex PCR; in TCRdb, only in-frame clones are kept and a portion is missing. The sample lists roughly 2 million clones, 90% to 95% occurring once. The sequenced material came from naive CD4+ T cells sorted from blood. Subset here: CD45RA+ positively selected. The receptors come from a young man in good health.

This rearrangement joins TRBV7-9 to TRBJ2-4; 14 bases map to TRBD2. The CDR3 consists of 18 residues. Germline V CDR1 and CDR2: SEHNR, FQNEAQ (reference sequence). V gave up 5 bases and J gave up 1 base; unmatched junction bases: 7. The CDR3 nucleotides are TGTGCCAGCAGCCCGGGACTAGCGGGAGTCCTGGCCAAAAACATTCAGTACTTC. Amino acids: CASSPGLAGVLAKNIQYF.

The chain is built from TRBV2 and TRBJ2-2; 9 nucleotides agree with TRBD2. The germline V gene encodes CDR1 SNHLY and CDR2 FYNNEI. Trimming cost V 5 bases and J 5 bases; bases outside gene matches: 12. The CDR3 covers 17 residues. The CDR3: CASSRLLLAGGTGELFF. CDR3 nucleotides: TGTGCCAGCAGTCGCTTACTACTAGCGGGCGGTACCGGGGAGCTGTTTTTT.

V is TRBV12-5 and J is TRBJ1-1, with D unclear. The CDR3 contains 13 residues. Germline V CDR1 and CDR2: LGHNT, FRNRAP. The V end lost 3 bases, the J end lost 2 bases, and 7 bases lay between the germline ends. The CDR3 nucleotides read TGTGCTAGTGGTTTAGCTCACAACACTGAAGCTTTCTTT. Translated, it gives CASGLAHNTEAFF.

J is TRBJ1-3 and V is TRBV5-4; 7 positions agree with TRBD1. The CDR3 covers 16 residues. CDR1 and CDR2 (germline): SGHNT, YYREEE (reference sequence). V lost 4 bases, J lost 0 bases, and 7 bases stayed unmatched. As DNA, the CDR3 is TGTGCCAGCAGCCAAACAGGGGCCGTCTCTGGAAACACCATATATTTT. Residues: CASSQTGAVSGNTIYF.

The rearrangement joins TRBV7-9 to TRBJ2-5, with D maybe TRBD1 (5 bases). Germline lookup yields CDR1 SEHNR and CDR2 FQNEAQ (reference sequence). Trimming stripped 2 bases from V and 5 bases from J, with 12 bases between. The CDR3 covers 14 residues. The CDR3 is CASSLSQGIETQYF. Written as DNA, the CDR3 is TGTGCCAGCAGCTTAAGTCAGGGTATTGAGACCCAGTACTTC.

This clone appeared a single time. The chain uses TRBV5-8 and TRBJ2-7; 7 positions agree with TRBD1. This CDR3 is built from 14 residues. Germline V gene data show CDR1 as SGHTS and CDR2 as YDEGEE. J lost 7 bases, V lost 2 bases, and 9 bases had no gene match. In nucleotides, the CDR3 is TGTGCCAGCAGCTTCAGGACAGGACTGAGGGAGCAGTACTTC. Translated, it gives CASSFRTGLREQYF.

This rearrangement joins TRBV7-9 to TRBJ1-5; D might be TRBD1 (6 bases). V shed 4 bases and J shed 6 bases, with 10 bases lying between them. Germline loops: CDR1 SEHNR, CDR2 FQNEAQ (reference sequence). CDR3 size: 13 residues. CDR3 sequence (DNA): TGTGCCAGCAGCTCTCAAGGGGGTCAGCCCCAGCATTTT. Protein: CASSSQGGQPQHF.

DNA of the CDR3: TGTGCCAGCTCACCGACTACCGGGACAGAGGTCGAGCAGTACTTC. Its translation is CASSPTTGTEVEQYF. The chain is built from TRBV18 and TRBJ2-7; 7 bases fit TRBD1. CDR3 length: 15 residues. Germline assignment: CDR1 KGHSH and CDR2 LQKENI. V gave up 3 bases and J gave up 6 bases; unmatched junction bases: 11.

The rearrangement links TRBV15 to TRBJ2-2; the D call may be TRBD1 or TRBD2 (5 bases each). Looked up from germline, CDR1 is LNHNV and CDR2 is YYDKDF (reference sequence). CDR3 length: 14 residues. V lost 4 bases, J lost 5 bases, and 11 bases lay in between. Here the CDR3 reads CATSIPGSTGELFF. The CDR3 DNA reads TGTGCCACCAGCATACCAGGGAGTACCGGGGAGCTGTTTTTT.

CDR3 loop: CASSLDWRGSYEQYF. In nucleotides, the CDR3 is TGCGCCAGCAGCTTGGACTGGCGGGGCTCCTACGAGCAGTACTTC. This chain connects TRBV5-1 to TRBJ2-7; perhaps TRBD2 as D (6 bases). V lost 0 bases and J lost 0, with 10 bases in between. The CDR3 spans 15 residues. Germline CDR1 is SGHRS and CDR2 is YFSETQ.

V usage is TRBV30 and J usage is TRBJ1-4; the match to TRBD1 covers 8 bases. Germline lookup yields CDR1 GTSNPN and CDR2 SVGIG (reference sequence). The CDR3 consists of 17 residues. V was pared by 0 bases and J by 0 bases, with 6 bases of the junction left unmatched. CDR3 DNA: TGTGCCTGGAGTGTACGAGGACAGGGTGCAACTAATGAAAAACTGTTTTTT. Translation: CAWSVRGQGATNEKLFF.

The V call is TRBV5-1, the J call TRBJ2-5, with D perhaps TRBD2 (6 bases). Trimming pared 4 bases from V and 1 base from J, leaving 14 bases between. Germline lookup yields CDR1 SGHRS and CDR2 YFSETQ. The CDR3 length is 15 residues. CDR3 in DNA: TGCGCCAGCAGCACCCTAGCGACCTTCCAAGAGACCCAGTACTTC. This translates into CASSTLATFQETQYF. The variable domain in full, completed from reference TRBV5-1 and TRBJ2-5, reads KAGVTQTPRYLIKTRGQQVTLSCSPISGHRSVSWYQQTPGQGLQFLFEYFSETQRNKGNFPGRFSGRQFSNSRSEMNVSTLELGDSALYLCASSTLATFQETQYFGPGTRLLVL.

The chain is built from TRBV6-5 and TRBJ1-3; 7 bases are a match to TRBD1. The CDR3 is 15 residues long. Germline V gives CDR1 MNHEY, CDR2 SVGAGI. The V segment lost 5 bases and the J segment 4 bases; nucleotides outside the gene matches: 8. The CDR3 DNA follows: TGTGCCAGCAGTCGAGCCACAGGGGACGGAAACACCATATATTTT. The encoded protein is CASSRATGDGNTIYF.

As to this clone: Additional DNA sequences in this sample encode the identical CDR3. The chain is built from TRBV9 and TRBJ2-7; D uncertain. CDR3 size: 14 residues. CDR1 and CDR2 from the germline V gene are SGDLS and YYNGEE. V was shortened by 4 bases and J by 1 base, with 12 bases between the two germline ends. CDR3 sequence reads: CASSPRTDSYEQYF. DNA for the CDR3: TGTGCCAGCAGCCCACGGACGGATTCCTACGAGCAGTACTTC.

This chain joins TRBV6-5 and TRBJ1-1; tentatively, D is TRBD1 (6 bases). Germline CDR1 and CDR2: MNHEY and SVGAGI. The CDR3 is made up of 15 amino acids. V lost 0 bases, J lost 2 bases, and 10 bases lay in between. CDR3 protein: CASSYSDRKNTEAFF. As DNA, the CDR3 is TGTGCCAGCAGTTACTCCGACAGGAAAAACACTGAAGCTTTCTTT.